This TCR beta chain was observed in a study of T cell changes during pregnancy in multiple sclerosis. Trimming removed 6 bases from V and 5 bases from J, with 10 bases in between. CDR3 length equals 12 residues. The germline CDR1 and CDR2 sequences are MNHEY and SMNVEV (reference sequence). TCRdb's copy holds only in-frame clones and misses some; the assay was immunoSEQ multiplex PCR. The sample shows tens of thousands of clones, approximately 86% of them seen only once. The chain uses TRBV27 and TRBJ1-1; no clear D gene. The clonotype comes from a female donor with multiple sclerosis, enrolled in a pregnancy study. This material consisted of peripheral blood, taken before pregnancy. The CDR3 loop reads CASRTGRTEAFF. DNA of the CDR3: TGTGCCAGCAGAACTGGGAGGACTGAAGCTTTCTTT.